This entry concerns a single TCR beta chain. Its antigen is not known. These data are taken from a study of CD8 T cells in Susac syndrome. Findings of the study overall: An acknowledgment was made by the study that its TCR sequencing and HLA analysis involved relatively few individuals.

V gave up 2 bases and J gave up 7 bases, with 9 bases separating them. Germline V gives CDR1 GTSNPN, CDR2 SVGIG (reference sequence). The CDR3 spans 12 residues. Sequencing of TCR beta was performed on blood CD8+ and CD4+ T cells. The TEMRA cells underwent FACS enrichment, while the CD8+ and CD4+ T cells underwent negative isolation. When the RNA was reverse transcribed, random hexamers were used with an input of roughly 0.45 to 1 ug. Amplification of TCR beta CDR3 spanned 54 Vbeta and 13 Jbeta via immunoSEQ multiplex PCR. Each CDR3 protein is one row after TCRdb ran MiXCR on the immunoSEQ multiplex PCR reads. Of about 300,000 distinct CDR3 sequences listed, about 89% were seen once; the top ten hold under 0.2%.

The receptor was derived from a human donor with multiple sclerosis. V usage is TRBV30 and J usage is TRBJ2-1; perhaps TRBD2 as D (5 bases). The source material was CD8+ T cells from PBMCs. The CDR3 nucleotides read TGTGCCTGGAGTCTGGACTCGAATGAGCAGTTCTTC. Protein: CAWSLDSNEQFF.